Shown below are 27 T cell receptor beta chains from a single sample sequenced in a study of regulatory T cells in long-lasting Graves disease. Assembly of TCR beta libraries relied on iRepertoire HTBI primers together with Arm-PCR of CDR3 regions. TCRdb fed the multiplex PCR reads into MiXCR, producing one record per CDR3 protein. The data contain approximately 350,000 distinct CDR3 sequences, 16% of them singletons. Time point defined: newly diagnosed GD, antithyroid drugs for less than 3 months. Extracted PBMC RNA gave rise to the TCR library. These data also featured in a second study, about T cells in Graves' hyperthyroidism and ophthalmopathy.

The sample consisted of peripheral blood mononuclear cells (PBMCs), taken at new diagnosis, from a patient treated with antithyroid drugs. These receptors were obtained from a man in his forties with Graves disease.

In this sample, this clonotype turned up many times. The CDR3 DNA reads as TGTGCCAGCTCACCAGAACAGGTCCTCGGTAATCAGCCCCAGCATTTT. As protein: CASSPEQVLGNQPQHF. The chain uses TRBV18 and TRBJ1-5; D possibly corresponds to TRBD1 (5 bases). Germline V gene sequence: CDR1 KGHSH, CDR2 LQKENI. Trimming removed 2 bases from V and 4 bases from J, with 15 bases in between. The CDR3 contains 16 residues.

In this sample, this clonotype turned up a few times. V usage is TRBV5-1 and J usage is TRBJ2-7; D is tentatively TRBD1 or TRBD2 (5 bases each). V was pared by 0 bases and J by 2 bases, with 12 bases between. The germline CDR1 and CDR2 sequences are SGHRS and YFSETQ. This CDR3 region has 15 residues. CDR3 sequence: CASSLVRLGPYEQYF. The CDR3 coding sequence is TGCGCCAGCAGCTTGGTTAGACTGGGACCCTACGAGCAGTACTTC. Combining the CDR3 with reference TRBV5-1 and TRBJ2-7 gives the whole variable domain KAGVTQTPRYLIKTRGQQVTLSCSPISGHRSVSWYQQTPGQGLQFLFEYFSETQRNKGNFPGRFSGRQFSNSRSEMNVSTLELGDSALYLCASSLVRLGPYEQYFGPGTRLTVT.

This clonotype was seen repeatedly, ten times or more. The chain joins TRBV6-2 or TRBV6-3 to TRBJ2-2, with D perhaps TRBD1 (5 bases). The CDR3 length is 17 residues. Germline CDR1 reads MNHEY; CDR2 reads SVGEGT. Trimming removed 4 bases from V and 6 bases from J, with 21 bases in between. The CDR3 coding sequence is TGTGCCAGCAGTTCGAGAGACAGAGTGGTGGGCCCCGGGGAGCTGTTTTTT. Its translation: CASSSRDRVVGPGELFF.

In this sample, this clonotype turned up many times. The chain links TRBV27 to TRBJ2-5; 7 bases agree with TRBD2. CDR1 and CDR2 from the germline V gene are MNHEY and SMNVEV (reference sequence). The junction had 9 bases not matched to a gene; V was cut back by 4 bases and J by 4 bases. The CDR3 is made up of 15 amino acids. This chain's CDR3 is CASSSRGGVGETQYF. In DNA form, the CDR3 reads TGTGCCAGCAGTTCTCGGGGAGGGGTTGGAGAGACCCAGTACTTC.

As to this clonotype: This clone may be a read error of a much larger clone one base away. V gene TRBV7-2 combines with J gene TRBJ1-5; maybe TRBD1 (5 bases). Trimming removed 1 base from V and 1 base from J, with 5 bases in between. The germline V gene encodes CDR1 SGHTA and CDR2 FQGNSA. The CDR3 covers 14 residues. CDR3 residues: CASSLGTSNQPQHF. Written as DNA, the CDR3 is TGTGCCAGCAGCTTAGGGACAAGCAATCAGCCCCAGCATTTT.

Ten or more counts support this clonotype. The chain recombines TRBV3-1 with TRBJ2-5; D gene ambiguous. From germline, CDR1 is LGHDT and CDR2 YNNKEL (reference sequence). The V end lost 1 base, the J end lost 2 bases, and 8 bases lay between the germline ends. The CDR3 sequence is 14 residues long. The CDR3 reads CASSQVGMQETQYF. The CDR3 nucleotides read TGTGCCAGCAGCCAAGTAGGAATGCAAGAGACCCAGTACTTC.

The chain is built from TRBV7-3 and TRBJ2-3, with D perhaps TRBD2 (6 bases). V lost 3 bases to trimming and J lost 2 bases, with 9 bases between them. This CDR3 comprises 14 residues. Germline V gives CDR1 SGHTA, CDR2 FQGTGA. The CDR3 sequence is CASSFRGYTDTQYF. The CDR3, as DNA: TGTGCCAGCAGCTTCCGGGGGTACACAGATACGCAGTATTTT. Together with reference TRBV7-3 and TRBJ2-3, the CDR3 gives the full variable domain: GAGVSQTPSNKVTEKGKYVELRCDPISGHTALYWYRQSLGQGPEFLIYFQGTGAADDSGLPNDRFFAVRPEGSVSTLKIQRTERGDSAVYLCASSFRGYTDTQYFGPGTRLTVL.

This chain uses TRBV2 with TRBJ1-2, with a tentative D call TRBD1 (5 bases). Germline V lookup: CDR1 SNHLY, CDR2 FYNNEI. Deletions cut 4 bases from V and 2 bases from J, with 8 bases between. The CDR3 extends over 13 amino acids. CDR3 coding DNA: TGTGCCAGCAGTGCAGAGGGGAACTATGGCTACACCTTC. Its translation: CASSAEGNYGYTF.

This clonotype was recorded many times. This rearrangement joins TRBV6-1 to TRBJ1-4, with TRBD1 matching over 10 bases. From germline, CDR1 is MNHNS and CDR2 SASEGT. After removal of 4 bases from V and 7 bases from J, the junction contained 6 bases not matched to a gene. The CDR3 runs 15 residues. Here the CDR3 DNA reads TGTGCCAGCAGTGGCCCCCGGGACAGGGGTGAAAAACTGTTTTTT. It specifies CASSGPRDRGEKLFF.

This clonotype was seen a few times. Only one base separates this from a far larger clonotype, so it likely reflects a read error. The chain carries TRBV6-2 or TRBV6-3 and TRBJ2-5, with 10 bases identical to TRBD1. The germline CDR1 and CDR2 sequences are MNHEY and SVGEGT. V was pared by 7 bases and J by 10 bases, with 9 bases of the junction left unmatched. This CDR3 has 13 amino acids. CDR3 residues: CASTATGGMIQYF. CDR3 DNA sequence: TGTGCCAGCACAGCGACAGGGGGCATGATCCAGTACTTC.

This clonotype was picked up one time. This may come from a read error, since a much larger clone is one base off. In this CDR3 the conserved last residue, phenylalanine or tryptophan, is missing, so a read error is likely. This chain uses TRBV2 with TRBJ1-2, with a tentative D call TRBD1 (6 bases). The CDR3 covers 11 residues. CDR1 and CDR2 (germline): SNHLY, FYNNEI. The V end lost 6 bases, the J end lost 7 bases, and 9 bases lay between the germline ends. The CDR3 is CASSQGGGYTL. The DNA for the CDR3 is TGTGCCAGCAGCCAAGGGGGTGGCTACACCCTC.

This clonotype was picked up one time. A much larger clone differs from this one at a single base, so this may be a read error. The chain couples TRBV6-2 or TRBV6-3 to TRBJ1-1; D not resolved. The CDR3 covers 15 residues. Trimming stripped 6 bases from V and 4 bases from J, with 18 bases between. The V gene's germline CDR1 is MNHEY and CDR2 SVGEGT. The CDR3 DNA sequence: TGTGCCAGCAGCCTGACCTGGACGCGGAGCACTGAAGCTTTCTTT. This gives the protein CASSLTWTRSTEAFF.

The rearrangement joins TRBV12-3 or TRBV12-4 to TRBJ2-7; D unclear. The CDR3 is made up of 14 amino acids. V was shortened by 6 bases and J by 4 bases, with 16 bases between the two germline ends. The CDR3 nucleotides are TGTGCCAGCAGCCAGAGGACGGATCCTTACGAGCAGTACTTC. It encodes CASSQRTDPYEQYF.

Comment on this clonotype: A clone one base away is much larger, so this may be a read error. The chain links TRBV2 to TRBJ1-3; D is unresolved. Germline-derived CDR1 and CDR2 are SNHLY and FYNNEI. The CDR3 is 14 residues long. The ends were cut back, 6 bases at V and 0 bases at J, with 9 bases in the middle. CDR3 DNA: TGTGCCAGCAGACACTTAGGCTCTGGAAACACCATATATTTT. It yields the protein CASRHLGSGNTIYF.

This clonotype was detected ten times or more. The V gene is TRBV7-9, the J gene TRBJ2-1, with TRBD2 matching over 12 bases. This CDR3 has 15 amino acids. The germline gives CDR1 SEHNR, CDR2 FQNEAQ (reference sequence). With V trimmed by 3 bases and J by 5 bases, 2 bases remained unmatched. The CDR3 nucleotides read TGTGCCAGCAGCTTCCTAGCGGGGGGGCACAATGAGCAGTTCTTC. It yields the protein CASSFLAGGHNEQFF.

This clonotype was seen at least ten times. The chain has TRBV28 and TRBJ2-2, with D unclear. Germline CDR1 is MDHEN and CDR2 is SYDVKM. The CDR3 is 16 amino acids. V dropped 4 bases and J dropped 0 bases, with 12 bases sitting between them. CDR3 coding DNA: TGTGCCAGCAGTTCTTGGGCAGGAGCGAACACCGGGGAGCTGTTTTTT. Protein sequence: CASSSWAGANTGELFF.

The chain is built from TRBV20-1 and TRBJ1-4, with a possible D match to TRBD1 (6 bases). Germline CDR1 and CDR2: DFQATT and SNEGSKA (reference sequence). Deletions cut 8 bases from V and 4 bases from J, with 17 bases between. There are 14 residues in the CDR3. The CDR3 loop reads CSSRQGPNNEKLFF. DNA for the CDR3: TGCAGTTCACGTCAGGGGCCCAATAATGAAAAACTGTTTTTT.

This clonotype was seen repeatedly, ten times or more. The rearrangement links TRBV11-3 to TRBJ2-7, with D unclear. Germline CDR1 reads SGHNT; CDR2 reads YENEEA. The length of the CDR3 is 14 residues. Trimming shortened V by 3 bases and J by 3 bases, and 12 bases separated the two germline ends. This CDR3 reads CASSFGRSYYEQYF. As DNA, the CDR3 is TGTGCCAGCAGCTTCGGGCGGAGCTACTACGAGCAGTACTTC.

The CDR3 here is CSVRYTGELFF. In DNA form, the CDR3 reads TGCAGCGTTAGGTACACCGGGGAGCTGTTTTTT. The chain links TRBV29-1 to TRBJ2-2; D unresolved. The CDR3 contains 11 residues. V shed 5 bases and J shed 3 bases, with 4 bases lying between them. The germline V gene encodes CDR1 SQVTM and CDR2 ANQGSEA.

In its sample, this clonotype was seen many times. The DNA of the CDR3 is TGTGCCAGCACCCCCTCTTCCTACGAGCAGTACTTC. Translation gives CASTPSSYEQYF. The rearrangement joins TRBV12-3 or TRBV12-4 to TRBJ2-7; D gene unclear. Deletions cut 7 bases from V and 1 base from J, with 8 bases between. The CDR3 runs 12 residues.

This chain joins TRBV27 and TRBJ1-5; D may be TRBD1 (5 bases). With 2 bases removed from V and 9 bases from J, the gap between germline ends came to 11 bases. CDR3 length: 13 residues. Germline lookup yields CDR1 MNHEY and CDR2 SMNVEV (reference sequence). The DNA of the CDR3 is TGTGCCAGCAGTTTAGGACAAAAGTGGCCCCAGCATTTT. Encoded protein: CASSLGQKWPQHF.

Of note for this clonotype: Possible read error: a much larger clone is one base away. V is TRBV6-1 and J is TRBJ2-1; D is uncertain. CDR3 length equals 13 residues. From germline, CDR1 is MNHNS and CDR2 SASEGT. The CDR3 coding sequence is TGTGCCAGCAGCCTTCGGGTTAGCAATGAGCGGTTCTTC. It codes for CASSLRVSNERFF.

This clonotype was observed at least ten times. The DNA for the CDR3 is TGTGCCAGCAGCGGGACAGGGGGGTGGACTGAAGCTTTCTTT. It yields the protein CASSGTGGWTEAFF. The V call is TRBV28, the J call TRBJ1-1, with 11 bases fitting TRBD1. Germline-derived CDR1 and CDR2 are MDHEN and SYDVKM. V lost 6 bases to trimming and J lost 5 bases; unmatched junction nucleotides: 5. The CDR3 sequence is 14 residues long.

This clonotype was counted at least ten times. The rearrangement uses TRBV10-3 and TRBJ1-5; no definite D call. Trimming left V 4 bases short and J 5 bases short, with 9 bases between. The CDR3 sequence is 13 residues long. Germline loops: CDR1 ENHRY, CDR2 SYGVKD. CDR3 amino acids: CAISVQVDQPQHF. The CDR3 nucleotides read TGTGCCATCAGTGTTCAGGTGGATCAGCCCCAGCATTTT.

This clonotype was seen a few times. This sequence joins TRBV10-3 and TRBJ1-4, with 8 bases that match TRBD1. After removal of 6 bases from V and 6 bases from J, the junction contained 3 bases not matched to a gene. Germline CDR1 and CDR2: ENHRY and SYGVKD. The CDR3 is 13 residues long. The CDR3 region is CAIRRQGYEKLFF. The CDR3 DNA follows: TGTGCCATCAGGAGACAGGGGTATGAAAAACTGTTTTTT.

This clonotype was picked up many times. For the CDR3, the DNA is TGTGCCAGCAGCCCGAGGGGGCAGGGGGCGGTCGGGGAGCTGTTTTTT. This codes for CASSPRGQGAVGELFF. This chain connects TRBV3-1 to TRBJ2-2, with 8 positions matching TRBD1. Per the germline V gene, CDR1 is LGHDT and CDR2 is YNNKEL (reference sequence). The CDR3 has 16 amino acids. The ends lost 4 bases at V and 7 bases at J; junction bases unmatched: 11.

V is TRBV29-1 and J is TRBJ2-3, with TRBD2 as a possible D gene (6 bases). Near its end, the DNA agrees better with TRBJ2-5, so the J call may be wrong. The CDR3 runs to 13 residues. Germline loops: CDR1 SQVTM, CDR2 ANQGSEA. For the CDR3, the DNA is TGCAGCGTTGGAGGAGGGTGGGGAGAGACCCAGTACTTC. Its protein is CSVGGGWGETQYF.